The present T cell receptor (beta chain) was sequenced within a study of T cell repertoires in cytomegalovirus infection. As for the study in general: Epitope selection comprised recently identified HLA-C-restricted CMV epitopes and well-studied HLA-B-restricted CMV epitopes. General observations from the study: The cumulative frequency of public TCR beta families identified carriers of CMV plus the relevant HLA. CMV-specific TCR beta clonotypes restricted by HLA-C dominated the ex vivo response.

CDR1 is SGHRS and CDR2 is YFSETQ in the germline V gene. Trimming cost V 5 bases and J 0 bases, with 6 bases left between them. This CDR3 has 12 amino acids. As concerns this clonotype: Its target is not known.

Via MiXCR, TCRdb re-called the reads, giving one row per CDR3 protein. The sample shows some 800,000 distinct CDR3 sequences, roughly 33% of them seen only once. The sequence came from a human donor in good health (CMV status not recorded). Some clones in this sample may be carry-over from other donors' samples. Sequencing used cultured CD8+ T cells from PBMCs, obtained from culture after CMV antigen stimulation. This chain connects TRBV5-1 to TRBJ2-7; D is unclear. CDR3 coding DNA: TGCGCCAGCAGGGGCAACTCCTACGAGCAGTACTTC. Residues: CASRGNSYEQYF.